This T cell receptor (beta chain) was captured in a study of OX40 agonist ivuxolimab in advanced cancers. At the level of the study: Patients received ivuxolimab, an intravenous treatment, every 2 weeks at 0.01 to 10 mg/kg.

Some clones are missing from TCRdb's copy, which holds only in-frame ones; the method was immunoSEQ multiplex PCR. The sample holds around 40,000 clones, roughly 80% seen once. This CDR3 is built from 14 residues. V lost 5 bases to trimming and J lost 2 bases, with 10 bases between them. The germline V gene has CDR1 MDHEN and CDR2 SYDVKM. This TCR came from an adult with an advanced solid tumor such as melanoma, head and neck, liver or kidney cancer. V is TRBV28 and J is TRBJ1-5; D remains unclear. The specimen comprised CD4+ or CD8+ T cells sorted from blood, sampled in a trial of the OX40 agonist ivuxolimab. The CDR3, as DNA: TGTGCCAGCAGTCAGATAACAGGCAATCAGCCCCAGCATTTT. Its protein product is CASSQITGNQPQHF.